Following are 32 T cell receptor beta chains from one sample sequenced in a study of blood T cell repertoires in COVID-19 (dated by TCRdb to 2019 to 2021). Library construction relied on the immunoSEQ multiplex PCR assay. TCRdb holds this immuneACCESS table with in-frame rearrangements only. Some clones are missing; in checked studies, unresolved V genes explain under half, and the rest has no known cause. This sample holds about 210,000 clones; around 83% were observed only once. 7% to 10% of the sample goes to the ten largest clones. The sample consisted of peripheral blood. The receptors originated from a woman aged 45 to 65 with acute or convalescent COVID-19.

V gene TRBV18 combines with J gene TRBJ2-7; D is perhaps TRBD1 (6 bases). From germline, CDR1 is KGHSH and CDR2 LQKENI. This CDR3 contains 14 residues. Deletions cut 6 bases from V and 3 bases from J, with 15 bases between. In nucleotides, the CDR3 is TGTGCCAGCTCGCCCCGACAGGCGCACTACGAGCAGTACTTC. Translation gives CASSPRQAHYEQYF.

The V gene is TRBV4-1, the J gene TRBJ2-7; D might be TRBD2 (6 bases). Germline V gives CDR1 MGHRA, CDR2 YSYEKL. This CDR3 region has 17 residues. Trimming removed 1 base at V and 0 bases at J, with 16 bases between. CDR3 region: CASSQGLSAGFSYEQYF. For the CDR3, the DNA is TGCGCCAGCAGCCAAGGGTTGTCAGCGGGTTTCTCCTACGAGCAGTACTTC.

This clone has only a few counts. V is TRBV5-4 and J is TRBJ1-1, with a possible D match to TRBD1 (6 bases). The germline CDR1 and CDR2 sequences are SGHNT and YYREEE (reference sequence). The CDR3 length is 17 residues. The V end was cut by 1 base, the J end by 2 bases, with 18 bases between. CDR3 amino acids: CASSLRFGTLPNTEAFF. In nucleotides, the CDR3 is TGTGCCAGCAGCTTGAGGTTCGGGACATTACCAAACACTGAAGCTTTCTTT.

V and J are TRBV7-9 and TRBJ2-7, with D perhaps matching TRBD1 (6 bases). This CDR3 is 16 amino acids long. V shed 5 bases and J shed 4 bases, with 21 bases lying between them. The germline gives CDR1 SEHNR, CDR2 FQNEAQ (reference sequence). Here the CDR3 reads CASSPPPYGTSYEQYF. For the CDR3, the DNA is TGTGCCAGCAGCCCCCCCCCTTACGGGACATCTTACGAGCAGTACTTC.

The genes are TRBV15 and TRBJ2-1; tentatively, D is TRBD2 (6 bases). The CDR3 covers 16 residues. CDR1 LNHNV and CDR2 YYDKDF come from the germline V gene (reference sequence). Trimming cost V 2 bases and J 3 bases, with 14 bases left between them. In nucleotides, the CDR3 is TGTGCCACCAGCAGACCAGTAGCGGACCTCTACAATGAGCAGTTCTTC. Amino acids: CATSRPVADLYNEQFF.

The chain couples TRBV27 to TRBJ2-7; TRBD2 is a possible D gene (6 bases). The CDR3 sequence is 13 residues long. Germline CDR1 and CDR2: MNHEY and SMNVEV (reference sequence). With 2 bases removed from V and 10 bases from J, the gap between germline ends came to 15 bases. The chain's CDR3 is CASSLTIRGLQYF. For the CDR3, the DNA is TGTGCCAGCAGTTTAACGATTAGGGGACTTCAGTACTTC.

The chain recombines TRBV10-1 with TRBJ2-1, with 15 bases lining up with TRBD2. Looked up from germline, CDR1 is WNHNN and CDR2 is SYGVQD (reference sequence). The V segment lost 0 bases and the J segment 8 bases; nucleotides outside the gene matches: 5. This CDR3 contains 17 residues. CDR3 DNA sequence: TGCGCCAGCAGTGAGTCAAGGACTAGCGGGAGGGGTCATGAGCAGTTCTTC. Its protein is CASSESRTSGRGHEQFF.

The rearrangement links TRBV6-5 to TRBJ2-3, with TRBD2 as a possible D gene (5 bases). Germline lookup yields CDR1 MNHEY and CDR2 SVGAGI. The CDR3 is 15 amino acids. The V gene lost 6 bases and the J gene lost 4 bases, with 17 bases spanning the gap. This CDR3 reads CASSKTRPSADTQYF. The DNA of the CDR3 is TGTGCCAGCAGCAAAACTAGGCCCTCGGCAGATACGCAGTATTTT.

On this clone: The germline gene is not matched at one end of the junction; a read error may be the cause. The chain uses TRBV27 and TRBJ2-1, with 7 bases lining up with TRBD2. The CDR3 spans 13 residues. Germline CDR1 MNHEY, CDR2 SMNVEV (reference sequence). The CDR3 loop reads CASSLSSAGLTIF. For the CDR3, the DNA is TGTGCCAGCAGTTTATCGAGTGCGGGACTAACGATCTTC.

This clone appeared a single time. The gene calls are TRBV19 and TRBJ2-3; 8 nucleotides align to TRBD1. After removal of 3 bases from V and 4 bases from J, the junction contained 6 bases not matched to a gene. This CDR3 region has 15 residues. The V gene's germline CDR1 is LNHDA and CDR2 SQIVND (reference sequence). CDR3 amino acids: CASSIPNRGSDTQYF. The CDR3 region has the DNA TGTGCCAGTAGTATCCCGAACAGGGGGTCAGATACGCAGTATTTT.

The V gene is TRBV11-3, the J gene TRBJ2-3; 12 nucleotides match TRBD2. The V and J ends lost 3 bases and 6 bases, in that order; junction bases with no gene match: 4. Germline CDR1 and CDR2: SGHNT and YENEEA. This CDR3 comprises 15 residues. CDR3 region: CASSLRTSGADTQYF. In DNA, the CDR3 is TGTGCCAGCAGCTTGCGGACTAGCGGGGCGGATACGCAGTATTTT.

This rearrangement joins TRBV19 to TRBJ1-6; 9 bases align to TRBD1. Germline lookup yields CDR1 LNHDA and CDR2 SQIVND (reference sequence). Germline trimming cut 2 bases from V and 7 bases from J; bases unmatched to any gene: 6. This CDR3 spans 16 amino acids. CDR3: CASSIQGTGTNSPLHF. CDR3 bases: TGTGCCAGTAGTATACAAGGGACAGGGACAAATTCACCCCTCCACTTT. The variable domain in full, with the rest retrieved from reference TRBV19 and TRBJ1-6, is DGGITQSPKYLFRKEGQNVTLSCEQNLNHDAMYWYRQDPGQGLRLIYYSQIVNDFQKGDIAEGYSVSREKKESFPLTVTSAQKNPTAFYLCASSIQGTGTNSPLHFGNGTRLTVT.

This sequence joins TRBV6-5 and TRBJ2-7; TRBD1 agrees at 11 bases. This CDR3 has 14 residues. Germline CDR1 is MNHEY and CDR2 is SVGAGI. After removal of 0 bases from V and 6 bases from J, the junction contained 1 base not matched to a gene. CDR3 amino acids: CASSYSDRGPEQYF. CDR3 bases: TGTGCCAGCAGTTACTCGGACAGGGGGCCCGAGCAGTACTTC.

The chain combines TRBV18 with TRBJ1-2; TRBD1 matches 7 bases. CDR3 length equals 14 residues. Trimming cost V 6 bases and J 0 bases; bases outside gene matches: 4. The V gene's germline CDR1 is KGHSH and CDR2 LQKENI. The CDR3 DNA follows: TGTGCCAGCTCGGGACAGCTGACTAACTATGGCTACACCTTC. Its translation: CASSGQLTNYGYTF.

This clone was observed at least ten times. V and J are TRBV27 and TRBJ2-7; 7 bases agree with TRBD2. CDR1 MNHEY and CDR2 SMNVEV come from the germline V gene (reference sequence). CDR3 length equals 15 residues. The junction had 13 bases not matched to a gene; V was cut back by 6 bases and J by 5 bases. The CDR3: CASSYSRGEEDEQYF. The CDR3 DNA reads TGTGCCAGCAGCTACTCCCGGGGGGAGGAGGACGAGCAGTACTTC.

This chain links TRBV7-6 with TRBJ2-7; 10 bases fit TRBD1. Germline-derived CDR1 and CDR2 are SGHVS and FNYEAQ. CDR3 length: 14 residues. Trimming at V came to 5 bases and at J to 4 bases, leaving 5 bases not matched to a gene. The chain's CDR3 is CASSPRDRGYEQYF. The CDR3 DNA sequence: TGTGCCAGCAGCCCTAGGGACAGGGGATACGAGCAGTACTTC.

This chain links TRBV30 with TRBJ1-1; perhaps TRBD1 as D (6 bases). V lost 2 bases, J lost 4 bases, and 8 bases lay in between. The CDR3 consists of 12 residues. Germline loops: CDR1 GTSNPN, CDR2 SVGIG (reference sequence). The CDR3 sequence is CAWSWTATEAFF. The CDR3 DNA sequence: TGTGCCTGGAGTTGGACAGCCACTGAAGCTTTCTTT.

The chain uses TRBV5-4 and TRBJ1-1; the D gene is possibly TRBD1 (5 bases). The germline V gene encodes CDR1 SGHNT and CDR2 YYREEE (reference sequence). V dropped 10 bases and J dropped 1 base, with 17 bases sitting between them. The CDR3 extends over 14 amino acids. The CDR3: CAWGEDSRNTEAFF. CDR3 nucleotides: TGTGCCTGGGGGGAGGATAGTCGGAACACTGAAGCTTTCTTT.

V and J are TRBV11-1 and TRBJ1-1; D uncertain. Looked up from germline, CDR1 is SGHAT and CDR2 is FQDESV (reference sequence). The CDR3 totals 15 residues. The V end was cut by 0 bases, the J end by 3 bases, with 11 bases between. The CDR3 DNA reads TGTGCCAGCAGCTTAGCACGACTTGAGGACACTGAAGCTTTCTTT. Amino acids: CASSLARLEDTEAFF. Together with reference TRBV11-1 and TRBJ1-1, the CDR3 gives the full variable domain: EAEVAQSPRYKITEKSQAVAFWCDPISGHATLYWYRQILGQGPELLVQFQDESVVDDSQLPKDRFSAERLKGVDSTLKIQPAELGDSAMYLCASSLARLEDTEAFFGQGTRLTVV.

The chain couples TRBV11-2 to TRBJ2-1; the match to TRBD2 covers 12 bases. V was pared by 5 bases and J by 3 bases, with 2 bases of the junction left unmatched. CDR1 and CDR2 from the germline V gene are SGHAT and FQNNGV. The CDR3 runs to 15 residues. The CDR3 bases are TGTGCCAGCAGCCGACTAGCGGGAGTCTACAATGAGCAGTTCTTC. It translates to CASSRLAGVYNEQFF.

In its sample, this clone was seen a few times. CDR3 DNA sequence: TGTGCCAGCAGCAAGACAGACAACAGCTACACCTTC. It specifies CASSKTDNSYTF. The chain employs TRBV7-9 and TRBJ1-2; D might be TRBD1 (5 bases). CDR3 length: 12 residues. From germline, CDR1 is SEHNR and CDR2 FQNEAQ (reference sequence). Trimming pared 5 bases from V and 9 bases from J, leaving 13 bases between.

The chain is built from TRBV5-1 and TRBJ2-1; TRBD2 matches at 9 bases. The germline CDR1 and CDR2 sequences are SGHRS and YFSETQ. CDR3 length: 16 amino acids. Unmatched junction bases numbered 10, after V lost 0 bases and J lost 9 bases. CDR3 sequence reads: CASSLAVGAGGGEQFF. CDR3 sequence (DNA): TGCGCCAGCAGCTTGGCCGTCGGGGCGGGAGGGGGTGAGCAGTTCTTC.

DNA of the CDR3: TGTGCCAGCAGCTTAAGAGCTGACAGCTCCTACAATGAGCAGTTCTTC. This encodes CASSLRADSSYNEQFF. This chain joins TRBV7-9 and TRBJ2-1, with D perhaps TRBD1 (5 bases). CDR1 and CDR2 from the germline V gene are SEHNR and FQNEAQ (reference sequence). The CDR3 runs 16 residues. V shed 2 bases and J shed 0 bases, with 11 bases lying between them.

This rearrangement joins TRBV29-1 to TRBJ2-5, with 7 bases identical to TRBD2. The V gene's germline CDR1 is SQVTM and CDR2 ANQGSEA. The CDR3 runs 14 residues. The V and J ends lost 0 bases and 5 bases, in that order; junction bases with no gene match: 6. The CDR3 protein is CSVEDGEGLETQYF. CDR3 nucleotides: TGCAGCGTTGAAGATGGGGAGGGGCTGGAGACCCAGTACTTC.

This clone was counted once. The chain uses TRBV2 and TRBJ1-5; TRBD1 agrees at 7 bases. With V trimmed by 9 bases and J by 4 bases, 6 bases remained unmatched. In germline, CDR1 is SNHLY, CDR2 FYNNEI. The CDR3 has 13 amino acids. The CDR3 loop reads CASLLTGNQPQHF. The CDR3 DNA reads TGTGCCAGTTTACTGACAGGGAATCAGCCCCAGCATTTT.

This clone was detected only a few times. The chain joins TRBV2 to TRBJ1-4, with 10 nucleotides matching TRBD1. CDR1 is SNHLY and CDR2 is FYNNEI in the germline V gene. The CDR3 sequence is 15 residues long. V lost 5 bases and J lost 4; bases outside the gene matches: 4. CDR3: CASSPRTGGNEKLFF. The CDR3 bases are TGTGCCAGCAGTCCCCGGACAGGGGGTAATGAAAAACTGTTTTTT.

There are many counts of this clone. The chain combines TRBV2 with TRBJ2-1; TRBD1 agrees at 7 bases. Germline CDR1 reads SNHLY; CDR2 reads FYNNEI. V dropped 4 bases and J dropped 0; count of bases not matched to a gene: 3. The CDR3 consists of 15 residues. The CDR3 loop is CASSGTGDSYNEQFF. The CDR3 nucleotides are TGTGCCAGCAGTGGAACAGGGGACTCCTACAATGAGCAGTTCTTC.

This chain links TRBV19 with TRBJ2-5; 7 bases match TRBD1. CDR3 length: 15 amino acids. Unmatched junction bases numbered 7, after V lost 5 bases and J lost 1 base. Germline values: CDR1 LNHDA, CDR2 SQIVND (reference sequence). For the CDR3, the DNA is TGTGCCAGTAGTCCCCGGGACAGACTCCAAGAGACCCAGTACTTC. Amino acids: CASSPRDRLQETQYF.

The chain employs TRBV2 and TRBJ2-7; tentative D call: TRBD2 (6 bases). Germline CDR1 SNHLY, CDR2 FYNNEI. The CDR3 extends over 14 amino acids. V lost 10 bases and J 0 bases, leaving 16 bases between the germline ends. The CDR3 nucleotides are TGTGCCATACTCGCCGGGGGAAGCTCCTACGAGCAGTACTTC. Amino acids: CAILAGGSSYEQYF.

This chain uses TRBV14 with TRBJ2-5; D is unresolved. Per the germline V gene, CDR1 is SGHDN and CDR2 is FVKESK. Trimming left V 0 bases short and J 5 bases short, with 7 bases between. The length of the CDR3 is 13 residues. CDR3 sequence: CASSQELRETQYF. CDR3 in DNA: TGTGCCAGCAGCCAAGAACTAAGGGAGACCCAGTACTTC.

This sequence joins TRBV24-1 and TRBJ2-5, with TRBD1 matching 8 bases. CDR1 KGHDR and CDR2 SFDVKD come from the germline V gene. This CDR3 comprises 17 residues. Trimming at V came to 3 bases and at J to 4 bases, leaving 12 bases not matched to a gene. For the CDR3, the DNA is TGTGCCACCAGTGATCCCTACCCCACAGGACAGGGAGAGACCCAGTACTTC. It yields the protein CATSDPYPTGQGETQYF.

The rearrangement uses TRBV5-8 and TRBJ1-2, with D uncertain. Looked up from germline, CDR1 is SGHTS and CDR2 is YDEGEE. V shed 3 bases and J shed 6 bases, with 21 bases lying between them. CDR3 length equals 16 residues. In DNA form, the CDR3 reads TGTGCCAGCAGCTATGATCGCTTAGTGAGAGGGAATGGCTACACCTTC. It codes for CASSYDRLVRGNGYTF.